The 8 T cell receptor beta chains below come from one sample, sequenced in a study of shared clonotypes between healthy human individuals. The method was immunoSEQ multiplex PCR; TCRdb's version includes in-frame clones alone and lacks a portion of them. The repertoire holds millions of clones, with 80% to 95% as singletons. Sequencing used naive CD4+ T cells from PBMCs. Subset specified: CD45RA+ positively selected. These receptors were collected from a young man in good health. Some clones in this sample may be carry-over from other donors' samples.

The J gene is TRBJ2-5, the V gene TRBV21-1; the table's D call, TRBD2, has no DNA check behind it. TRBV21-1 is a documented pseudogene. The CDR3 spans 14 residues. The CDR3 here is CARLSTSGRETQYF. CDR3 in DNA: TGTGCCAGGCTGTCGACTAGCGGGAGGGAGACCCAGTACTTC.

The chain carries TRBV6-6 and TRBJ1-5; D unresolved. V was pared by 0 bases and J by 0 bases, with 9 bases between. CDR1 is MNHNY and CDR2 is SVGAGI in the germline V gene (reference sequence). CDR3 length: 16 amino acids. CDR3 loop: CASSYSGSISNQPQHF. CDR3 nucleotides: TGTGCCAGCAGTTACTCAGGGTCAATTAGCAATCAGCCCCAGCATTTT.

V is TRBV5-1 and J is TRBJ2-5; D is possibly TRBD1 or TRBD2 (5 bases each). Looked up from germline, CDR1 is SGHRS and CDR2 is YFSETQ. Trimming left V 2 bases short and J 3 bases short, with 14 bases between. There are 15 residues in the CDR3. Here the CDR3 DNA reads TGCGCCAGCAGCTTTGGGGTGGGGGATAAAGAGACCCAGTACTTC. Protein: CASSFGVGDKETQYF.

This rearrangement joins TRBV19 to TRBJ1-3; D unresolved. Germline V lookup: CDR1 LNHDA, CDR2 SQIVND (reference sequence). The CDR3 sequence is 15 residues long. Trimming stripped 2 bases from V and 3 bases from J, with 11 bases between. CDR3 protein: CASSILRGRGNTIYF. CDR3 sequence (DNA): TGTGCCAGTAGTATATTGCGAGGGCGTGGAAACACCATATATTTT.

With respect to this clone: The same CDR3 arises from other DNA sequences in this sample as well. The chain joins TRBV5-1 to TRBJ1-2; D possibly corresponds to TRBD1 (6 bases). Trimming took 0 bases from V and 8 from J, leaving 8 bases between them. CDR3 length: 12 residues. Germline CDR1 SGHRS, CDR2 YFSETQ. CDR3 loop: CASSLAGEGYTF. CDR3 DNA: TGCGCCAGCAGCTTGGCAGGGGAGGGCTACACCTTC.

Regarding this clone: Other DNA sequences in the same sample also yield this CDR3. V is TRBV28 and J is TRBJ1-1, with TRBD1 matching over 10 bases. CDR1 and CDR2 from the germline V gene are MDHEN and SYDVKM. The CDR3 covers 15 residues. With V trimmed by 2 bases and J by 3 bases, 3 bases remained unmatched. For the CDR3, the DNA is TGTGCCAGCAGTTTACCAGGGACAGGGGACACTGAAGCTTTCTTT. Its translation: CASSLPGTGDTEAFF. Filled out from reference TRBV28 and TRBJ1-1, the complete variable domain reads DVKVTQSSRYLVKRTGEKVFLECVQDMDHENMFWYRQDPGLGLRLIYFSYDVKMKEKGDIPEGYSVSREKKERFSLILESASTNQTSMYLCASSLPGTGDTEAFFGQGTRLTVV.

The chain carries TRBV27 and TRBJ2-3; TRBD1 might be the D (5 bases). The CDR3 totals 15 residues. Germline CDR1 is MNHEY and CDR2 is SMNVEV (reference sequence). V was clipped by 3 bases and J by 1 base, with 11 bases between them. CDR3 loop: CASSFRGWGTDTQYF. The DNA of the CDR3 is TGTGCCAGCAGTTTTAGGGGCTGGGGCACAGATACGCAGTATTTT.

CDR3 DNA: TGTGCCAGTAGTATGGGGAGGGGCCCCACAGATACGCAGTATTTT. Translated: CASSMGRGPTDTQYF. The chain recombines TRBV19 with TRBJ2-3, with 7 nucleotides matching TRBD2. After removal of 3 bases from V and 2 bases from J, the junction contained 5 bases not matched to a gene. CDR3 size: 15 residues. Germline values: CDR1 LNHDA, CDR2 SQIVND (reference sequence).